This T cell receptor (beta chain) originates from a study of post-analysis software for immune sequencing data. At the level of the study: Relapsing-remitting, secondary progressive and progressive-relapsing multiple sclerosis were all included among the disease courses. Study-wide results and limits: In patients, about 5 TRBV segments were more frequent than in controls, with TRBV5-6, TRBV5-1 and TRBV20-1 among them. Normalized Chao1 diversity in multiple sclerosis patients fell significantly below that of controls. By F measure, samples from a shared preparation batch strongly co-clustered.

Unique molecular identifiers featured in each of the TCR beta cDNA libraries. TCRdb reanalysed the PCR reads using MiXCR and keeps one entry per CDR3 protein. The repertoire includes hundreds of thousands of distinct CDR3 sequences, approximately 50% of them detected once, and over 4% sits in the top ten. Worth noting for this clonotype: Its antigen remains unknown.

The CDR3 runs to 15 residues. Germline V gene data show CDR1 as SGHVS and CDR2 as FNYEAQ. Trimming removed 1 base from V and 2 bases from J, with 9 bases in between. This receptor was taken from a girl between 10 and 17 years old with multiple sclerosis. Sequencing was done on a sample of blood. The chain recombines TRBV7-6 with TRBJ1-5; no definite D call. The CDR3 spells CASSLDGSGNQPQHF. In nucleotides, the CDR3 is TGTGCCAGCAGCTTAGACGGGTCCGGCAATCAGCCCCAGCATTTT. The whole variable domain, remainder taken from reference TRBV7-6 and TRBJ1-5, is GAGVSQSPRYKVTKRGQDVALRCDPISGHVSLYWYRQALGQGPEFLTYFNYEAQQDKSGLPNDRFSAERPEGSISTLTIQRTEQRDSAMYRCASSLDGSGNQPQHFGDGTRLSIL.